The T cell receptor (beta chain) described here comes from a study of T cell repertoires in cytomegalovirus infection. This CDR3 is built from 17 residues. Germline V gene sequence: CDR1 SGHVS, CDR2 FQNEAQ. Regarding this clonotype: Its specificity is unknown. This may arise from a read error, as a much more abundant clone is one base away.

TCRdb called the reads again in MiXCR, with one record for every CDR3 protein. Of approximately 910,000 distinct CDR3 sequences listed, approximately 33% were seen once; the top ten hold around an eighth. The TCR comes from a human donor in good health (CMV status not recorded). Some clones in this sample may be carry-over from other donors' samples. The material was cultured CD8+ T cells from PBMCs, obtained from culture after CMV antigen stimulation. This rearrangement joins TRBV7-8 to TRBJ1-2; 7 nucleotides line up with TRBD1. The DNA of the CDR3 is TGTGCCAGCAGCCCGACGACAGGGTCTAGATTGCGCTATGGCTGCACCTTC. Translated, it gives CASSPTTGSRLRYGCTF.